A selection of T cell receptor beta chains follows, all from one sample in a study of Graves' ophthalmopathy and Graves' hyperthyroidism. In TCRdb, the multiplex PCR reads were re-called with MiXCR into one record per CDR3 protein. The sample lists 650,000 to 900,000 distinct CDR3 sequences, about 44% occurring once. Sample: peripheral blood. Receptors originate from an adult man with Graves' ophthalmopathy. Both conserved end residues are part of each CDR3. D genes are given only for firm matches. Clone sizes are given selectively: once, few, many, or a class where the clone is expanded.

d_gene: TRBD1
v_gene: TRBV7-6
abundance: many
j_gene: TRBJ1-3
len: 15
CDR3aa: CASSGGRGPGNTIYF
CDR3nt: TGTGCCAGCAGTGGAGGCAGGGGGCCTGGAAACACCATATATTTT

d_gene: TRBD1
v_gene: TRBV19
abundance: many
j_gene: TRBJ1-1
len: 14
CDR3aa: CASKSGTGGTEAFF
CDR3nt: TGTGCCAGTAAGAGCGGGACAGGGGGCACTGAAGCTTTCTTT

d_gene: NA
v_gene: TRBV7-9
abundance: NA
j_gene: TRBJ2-7
len: 12
CDR3aa: CASKAETYEQYF
CDR3nt: TGTGCCAGCAAGGCTGAGACCTACGAGCAGTACTTC

d_gene: NA
v_gene: TRBV15
abundance: NA
j_gene: TRBJ1-2
len: 14
CDR3aa: CATSSLTGDYGYTF
CDR3nt: TGTGCCACCAGCAGCTTGACAGGCGACTATGGCTACACCTTC

d_gene: NA
v_gene: TRBV20-1
abundance: NA
j_gene: TRBJ1-2
len: 13
CDR3aa: CSAREGQAYSYTF
CDR3nt: TGCAGTGCTAGAGAAGGGCAGGCATATAGCTACACCTTC

d_gene: NA
v_gene: TRBV13
abundance: NA
j_gene: TRBJ1-3
len: 13
CDR3aa: CASSPRPTNTIYF
CDR3nt: TGTGCCAGCAGCCCTAGGCCGACAAACACCATATATTTT

d_gene: NA
v_gene: TRBV7-2
abundance: NA
j_gene: TRBJ1-5
len: 15
CDR3aa: CASGHDTRSNQPQHF
CDR3nt: TGTGCCAGCGGCCACGACACACGCAGCAATCAGCCCCAGCATTTT

d_gene: TRBD1
v_gene: TRBV20-1
abundance: NA
j_gene: TRBJ1-3
len: 14
CDR3aa: CSAPDRVTGNTIYF
CDR3nt: TGCAGTGCCCCCGACAGGGTGACTGGAAACACCATATATTTT

d_gene: TRBD2
v_gene: TRBV7-9
abundance: few
j_gene: TRBJ2-7
len: 16
CDR3aa: CASSSRRTSGMEEQYF
CDR3nt: TGTGCCAGCAGCTCCAGACGGACTAGCGGGATGGAGGAGCAGTACTTC

d_gene: TRBD1
v_gene: TRBV5-8
abundance: many
j_gene: TRBJ1-2
len: 16
CDR3aa: CASSLASGQGDYGYTF
CDR3nt: TGTGCCAGCAGCTTGGCTTCTGGACAGGGGGACTATGGCTACACCTTC

d_gene: TRBD1
v_gene: TRBV7-9
abundance: NA
j_gene: TRBJ2-7
len: 15
CDR3aa: CASRRRQGLVYEQYF
CDR3nt: TGTGCCAGCAGGCGTCGACAGGGGTTGGTCTACGAGCAGTACTTC

d_gene: NA
v_gene: TRBV29-1
abundance: NA
j_gene: TRBJ1-1
len: 12
CDR3aa: CSVEVVGTEAFF
CDR3nt: TGCAGCGTTGAAGTAGTAGGGACTGAAGCTTTCTTT

d_gene: NA
v_gene: TRBV11-2
abundance: NA
j_gene: TRBJ1-1
len: 15
CDR3aa: CASSLVTGFDTEAFF
CDR3nt: TGTGCCAGCAGCTTAGTAACAGGGTTCGACACTGAAGCTTTCTTT

d_gene: NA
v_gene: TRBV2
abundance: NA
j_gene: TRBJ2-3
len: 14
CDR3aa: CASCRRKRTDTQYF
CDR3nt: TGTGCCAGCTGTAGGAGGAAACGCACAGATACGCAGTATTTT

d_gene: TRBD1
v_gene: TRBV27
abundance: NA
j_gene: TRBJ2-2
len: 15
CDR3aa: CASTQGTGRAGELFF
CDR3nt: TGTGCCAGCACCCAGGGGACAGGGAGGGCCGGGGAGCTGTTTTTT

d_gene: NA
v_gene: TRBV12-5
abundance: few
j_gene: TRBJ1-1
len: 14
CDR3aa: CASSFSGADTEAFF
CDR3nt: TGTGCCAGCAGTTTCTCAGGGGCGGACACTGAAGCTTTCTTT

d_gene: NA
v_gene: TRBV10-3
abundance: NA
j_gene: TRBJ1-3
len: 17
CDR3aa: CASSYSYRAGPGNTIYF
CDR3nt: TGTGCCAGCAGTTACTCATACCGGGCCGGCCCTGGAAACACCATATATTTT

d_gene: TRBD1
v_gene: TRBV10-3
abundance: NA
j_gene: TRBJ2-7
len: 15
CDR3aa: CAISYSRTGSYEQYF
CDR3nt: TGTGCCATCAGTTACTCGAGGACAGGCTCCTACGAGCAGTACTTC

d_gene: NA
v_gene: TRBV2
abundance: few
j_gene: TRBJ2-7
len: 13
CDR3aa: CASSDQGYYEQYF
CDR3nt: TGTGCCAGCAGTGATCAGGGATACTACGAGCAGTACTTC

d_gene: NA
v_gene: TRBV12-3/TRBV12-4
abundance: few
j_gene: TRBJ1-1
len: 13
CDR3aa: CASSYLQGTEAFF
CDR3nt: TGTGCCAGCAGTTACCTACAGGGCACTGAAGCTTTCTTT

d_gene: NA
v_gene: TRBV25-1
abundance: NA
j_gene: TRBJ1-1
len: 14
CDR3aa: CASSDLARNTEAFF
CDR3nt: TGTGCCAGCAGTGATCTCGCCAGGAACACTGAAGCTTTCTTT

d_gene: NA
v_gene: TRBV19
abundance: NA
j_gene: TRBJ2-7
len: 15
CDR3aa: CASRSGSPPSYEQYF
CDR3nt: TGTGCCAGTAGATCCGGATCTCCCCCCTCCTACGAGCAGTACTTC

d_gene: TRBD1
v_gene: TRBV25-1
abundance: NA
j_gene: TRBJ1-1
len: 15
CDR3aa: CASSARQGADTEAFF
CDR3nt: TGTGCCAGCAGTGCTAGGCAGGGGGCGGACACTGAAGCTTTCTTT

d_gene: NA
v_gene: TRBV20-1
abundance: few
j_gene: TRBJ2-7
len: 10
CDR3aa: CSAHWGEQYF
CDR3nt: TGCAGTGCCCACTGGGGCGAGCAGTACTTC

d_gene: NA
v_gene: TRBV19
abundance: few
j_gene: TRBJ1-1
len: 16
CDR3aa: CASSIDFAGSGTEAFF
CDR3nt: TGTGCCAGTAGTATAGATTTTGCAGGTTCCGGCACTGAAGCTTTCTTT

d_gene: TRBD2
v_gene: TRBV2
abundance: NA
j_gene: TRBJ2-3
len: 16
CDR3aa: CASCALAVTSTDTHYF
CDR3nt: TGTGCCAGCTGTGCGCTAGCGGTAACTAGCACAGATACGCACTATTTT

d_gene: TRBD1
v_gene: TRBV6-6
abundance: few
j_gene: TRBJ2-2
len: 17
CDR3aa: CASSYPLGTGISGELFF
CDR3nt: TGTGCCAGCAGTTACCCACTGGGGACAGGGATCAGCGGGGAGCTGTTTTTT

d_gene: TRBD1
v_gene: TRBV24-1
abundance: many
j_gene: TRBJ1-2
len: 16
CDR3aa: CATSDYRQGEGYGYTF
CDR3nt: TGTGCCACCAGTGATTACCGACAGGGAGAGGGCTATGGCTACACCTTC

d_gene: TRBD1
v_gene: TRBV29-1
abundance: NA
j_gene: TRBJ1-1
len: 13
CDR3aa: CSAWGTGLTEAFF
CDR3nt: TGCAGCGCTTGGGGGACAGGGCTCACTGAAGCTTTCTTT

d_gene: NA
v_gene: TRBV4-1
abundance: NA
j_gene: TRBJ1-2
len: 16
CDR3aa: CASSQDRAAGFSGYTF
CDR3nt: TGCGCCAGCAGCCAAGATCGAGCCGCGGGGTTTAGTGGCTACACCTTC

d_gene: TRBD1
v_gene: TRBV7-9
abundance: NA
j_gene: TRBJ2-5
len: 13
CDR3aa: CASSLIAGDSPYF
CDR3nt: TGTGCCAGCAGCTTAATAGCCGGGGACAGTCCGTACTTC

d_gene: NA
v_gene: TRBV20-1
abundance: NA
j_gene: TRBJ1-1
len: 15
CDR3aa: CSARVPGAVDTEAFF
CDR3nt: TGCAGTGCTAGAGTTCCAGGGGCGGTTGACACTGAAGCTTTCTTT

d_gene: NA
v_gene: TRBV28
abundance: NA
j_gene: TRBJ2-7
len: 14
CDR3aa: CASSSVNLDYEQYF
CDR3nt: TGTGCCAGCAGTTCGGTCAACTTGGACTACGAGCAGTACTTC

d_gene: TRBD1
v_gene: TRBV5-6
abundance: few
j_gene: TRBJ2-6
len: 15
CDR3aa: CASSHRGSGANVLTF
CDR3nt: TGTGCCAGCAGCCACAGGGGTTCCGGGGCCAACGTCCTGACTTTC

d_gene: NA
v_gene: TRBV29-1
abundance: many
j_gene: TRBJ2-6
len: 14
CDR3aa: CSVDTLSGANVLTF
CDR3nt: TGCAGCGTTGACACTCTCTCTGGGGCCAACGTCCTGACTTTC

d_gene: NA
v_gene: TRBV10-3
abundance: NA
j_gene: TRBJ1-5
len: 16
CDR3aa: CASSVRQAPPVQPQHF
CDR3nt: TGTGCCAGCAGTGTCAGACAGGCCCCCCCTGTGCAGCCCCAGCATTTT

d_gene: TRBD2
v_gene: TRBV29-1
abundance: many
j_gene: TRBJ2-7
len: 13
CDR3aa: CSVALAGGLEQYF
CDR3nt: TGCAGCGTTGCTCTAGCGGGAGGTCTGGAGCAGTACTTC

d_gene: NA
v_gene: TRBV7-9
abundance: few
j_gene: TRBJ2-5
len: 15
CDR3aa: CASSFGETGLETQYF
CDR3nt: TGTGCCAGCAGCTTCGGGGAGACGGGACTGGAGACCCAGTACTTC

d_gene: NA
v_gene: TRBV20-1
abundance: many
j_gene: TRBJ1-4
len: 14
CDR3aa: CSARDAGGDEKLFF
CDR3nt: TGCAGTGCTAGAGATGCGGGGGGAGATGAAAAACTGTTTTTT

d_gene: TRBD1
v_gene: TRBV2
abundance: many
j_gene: TRBJ1-2
len: 12
CDR3aa: CAREDRDYGYTF
CDR3nt: TGTGCCAGGGAGGACAGGGACTATGGCTACACCTTC

d_gene: TRBD2
v_gene: TRBV7-7
abundance: many
j_gene: TRBJ2-5
len: 13
CDR3aa: CASSLERGGPQYF
CDR3nt: TGTGCCAGCAGCTTAGAGCGGGGAGGTCCGCAGTACTTC

d_gene: NA
v_gene: TRBV7-2
abundance: NA
j_gene: TRBJ1-2
len: 14
CDR3aa: CASSLWSSDYGYTF
CDR3nt: TGTGCCAGCAGCTTATGGTCATCAGACTATGGCTACACCTTC

d_gene: TRBD2
v_gene: TRBV20-1
abundance: NA
j_gene: TRBJ2-2
len: 15
CDR3aa: CSAPAREGVTGELFF
CDR3nt: TGCAGTGCCCCCGCGCGGGAGGGCGTCACCGGGGAGCTGTTTTTT

d_gene: TRBD2
v_gene: TRBV5-1
abundance: NA
j_gene: TRBJ2-3
len: 15
CDR3aa: CASSRSGSDTDTQYF
CDR3nt: TGCGCCAGCAGCCGTAGCGGGTCGGACACAGATACGCAGTATTTT

d_gene: NA
v_gene: TRBV24-1
abundance: NA
j_gene: TRBJ1-5
len: 13
CDR3aa: CAWSRKGNQPQHF
CDR3nt: TGTGCCTGGAGTAGGAAGGGGAATCAGCCCCAGCATTTT

d_gene: TRBD1
v_gene: TRBV20-1
abundance: NA
j_gene: TRBJ1-3
len: 14
CDR3aa: CSARSTGGGYTIYF
CDR3nt: TGCAGTGCTAGATCGACAGGGGGAGGATACACCATATATTTT

d_gene: NA
v_gene: TRBV29-1
abundance: NA
j_gene: TRBJ2-7
len: 13
CDR3aa: CSVEGLGGYEQYF
CDR3nt: TGCAGCGTTGAGGGACTGGGAGGCTACGAGCAGTACTTC

d_gene: NA
v_gene: TRBV15
abundance: few
j_gene: TRBJ1-2
len: 12
CDR3aa: CASLLSPYGYTF
CDR3nt: TGTGCCAGTCTACTGAGCCCCTATGGCTACACCTTC

d_gene: TRBD1
v_gene: TRBV6-1
abundance: NA
j_gene: TRBJ2-7
len: 11
CDR3aa: CASITGDEQYF
CDR3nt: TGTGCCAGCATAACAGGGGACGAGCAGTACTTC

d_gene: TRBD1
v_gene: TRBV20-1
abundance: few
j_gene: TRBJ1-1
len: 14
CDR3aa: CSARMTGNRLEAFF
CDR3nt: TGCAGTGCTAGGATGACAGGGAACCGGCTTGAAGCTTTCTTT

d_gene: TRBD1
v_gene: TRBV4-1
abundance: few
j_gene: TRBJ1-2
len: 17
CDR3aa: CASSQAGQGRANYGYTF
CDR3nt: TGCGCCAGCAGCCAAGCCGGACAGGGCCGGGCTAACTATGGCTACACCTTC